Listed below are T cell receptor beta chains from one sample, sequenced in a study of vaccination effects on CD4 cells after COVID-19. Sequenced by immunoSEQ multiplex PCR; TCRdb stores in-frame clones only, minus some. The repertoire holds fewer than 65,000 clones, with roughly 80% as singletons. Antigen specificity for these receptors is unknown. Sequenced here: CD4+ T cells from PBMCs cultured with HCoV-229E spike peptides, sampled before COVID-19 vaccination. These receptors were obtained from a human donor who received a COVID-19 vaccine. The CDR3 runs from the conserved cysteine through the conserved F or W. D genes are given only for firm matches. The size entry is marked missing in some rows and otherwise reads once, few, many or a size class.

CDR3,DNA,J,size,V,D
CASSLGLATDTQYF,TGTGCCAGCTCACTAGGACTAGCGACAGATACGCAGTATTTT,TRBJ2-3,-,TRBV18,TRBD2
CASSRASAGYGYTF,TGTGCCAGCAGTCGGGCTTCGGCGGGTTATGGCTACACCTTC,TRBJ1-2,-,TRBV6-5,-
CASSLRQQETQYF,TGTGCCAGCAGCTTAAGGCAGCAAGAGACCCAGTACTTC,TRBJ2-5,-,TRBV11-2,-
CASHEQANTEAFF,TGTGCCAGCCACGAACAGGCGAACACTGAAGCTTTCTTT,TRBJ1-1,-,TRBV5-6,-
CASSLIRGSGELFF,TGTGCCAGCAGCTTAATTCGGGGCTCCGGGGAGCTGTTTTTT,TRBJ2-2,few,TRBV11-3,-
CASGRDRENTEAFF,TGCGCCAGCGGCCGGGACAGGGAGAACACTGAAGCTTTCTTT,TRBJ1-1,-,TRBV23-1,TRBD1
CASSLQGGGEKLFF,TGTGCCAGCAGTTTACAGGGCGGGGGTGAAAAACTGTTTTTT,TRBJ1-4,-,TRBV6-5,-
CASSERRLNTEAFF,TGTGCCAGCAGTGAACGGCGGCTGAACACTGAAGCTTTCTTT,TRBJ1-1,-,TRBV2,-
CASSPPQGYGYTF,TGTGCCAGCAGCCCGCCTCAGGGTTATGGCTACACCTTC,TRBJ1-2,-,TRBV28,-
CASSQDWQGSPLHF,TGTGCCAGCAGCCAAGACTGGCAGGGTTCACCCCTCCACTTT,TRBJ1-6,-,TRBV14,-
CASSQAGTGGEKLFF,TGTGCCAGCAGCCAGGCCGGGACAGGGGGAGAAAAACTGTTTTTT,TRBJ1-4,once,TRBV3-1/TRBV3-2,TRBD1
CASSARGEETQYF,TGTGCCAGCTCCGCTCGGGGGGAAGAGACCCAGTACTTC,TRBJ2-5,-,TRBV18,TRBD2
CSASVPGGSEKLFF,TGCAGTGCTAGTGTCCCAGGGGGGAGTGAAAAACTGTTTTTT,TRBJ1-4,-,TRBV20-1,TRBD1
CAISQQGVGEKLFF,TGTGCCATCAGCCAACAGGGAGTAGGAGAAAAACTGTTTTTT,TRBJ1-4,once,TRBV10-3,-
CASSQDAGALNEKLFF,TGCGCCAGCAGCCAAGATGCAGGAGCCCTTAATGAAAAACTGTTTTTT,TRBJ1-4,few,TRBV4-1,-
CASSQEQGAQPQHF,TGCGCCAGCAGCCAGGAACAGGGGGCTCAGCCCCAGCATTTT,TRBJ1-5,-,TRBV4-3,TRBD1
CASSFKPQDIEAFF,TGTGCCAGCTCATTTAAGCCCCAAGACATCGAAGCTTTCTTT,TRBJ1-1,-,TRBV18,-
CASSLRGGGGQETQYF,TGTGCCAGCAGCTTAAGGGGCGGAGGAGGCCAAGAGACCCAGTACTTC,TRBJ2-5,-,TRBV11-2,-
CASSLLAGVDTQYF,TGTGCCAGCAGTCTACTAGCGGGGGTAGATACGCAGTATTTT,TRBJ2-3,-,TRBV7-3,TRBD2
CASSIQGAGQPQHF,TGTGCCAGTAGTATCCAAGGGGCTGGTCAGCCCCAGCATTTT,TRBJ1-5,few,TRBV19,-
CASSGTGDTGELFF,TGTGCCAGCAGTGGGACAGGAGACACCGGGGAGCTGTTTTTT,TRBJ2-2,-,TRBV2,TRBD1
CASSLVGDSNYGYTF,TGTGCCAGCAGCTTAGTGGGGGATTCTAACTATGGCTACACCTTC,TRBJ1-2,-,TRBV7-9,-
CASSLGHDQPQHF,TGCGCCAGCAGCTTAGGGCATGATCAGCCCCAGCATTTT,TRBJ1-5,once,TRBV5-1,-
CASSSKDRGFSGANVLTF,TGTGCCAGCAGCTCAAAGGACAGGGGGTTCTCGGGGGCCAACGTCCTGACTTTC,TRBJ2-6,-,TRBV7-8,TRBD1
CASLRRGTTGNTIYF,TGTGCCAGCCTTCGTCGAGGAACAACGGGCAACACCATATATTTT,TRBJ1-3,once,TRBV6-5,-
CASTPGRSYNEQFF,TGTGCCAGCACTCCGGGACGCTCCTACAATGAGCAGTTCTTC,TRBJ2-1,-,TRBV6-5,-
CASSRITGAAEAFF,TGTGCCAGCAGCCGGATTACAGGGGCGGCTGAAGCTTTCTTT,TRBJ1-1,few,TRBV5-4,TRBD1
CASSLDRLDEQFF,TGTGCCAGCAGCTTGGACAGACTCGATGAGCAGTTCTTC,TRBJ2-1,-,TRBV7-2,-
CASTGDRNTEAFF,TGTGCCAGCACGGGCGACAGGAACACTGAAGCTTTCTTT,TRBJ1-1,-,TRBV2,-
CASRQGGNTGELFF,TGTGCCAGCAGGCAGGGGGGGAACACCGGGGAGCTGTTTTTT,TRBJ2-2,once,TRBV7-3,-
CASSPAGTGMGDTQYF,TGTGCCAGCAGCCCCGCTGGGACGGGTATGGGAGATACGCAGTATTTT,TRBJ2-3,-,TRBV7-2,-
CASSPPWGARETQYF,TGTGCCAGCAGCCCCCCTTGGGGGGCCCGAGAGACCCAGTACTTC,TRBJ2-5,-,TRBV3-1/TRBV3-2,-
CASSLPGGIETQYF,TGCGCCAGCAGCTTGCCCGGGGGGATTGAGACCCAGTACTTC,TRBJ2-5,-,TRBV5-1,TRBD2
CASSLGRGRGASTDTQYF,TGTGCCAGCAGCTTGGGCCGGGGTAGGGGGGCTAGCACAGATACGCAGTATTTT,TRBJ2-3,-,TRBV11-2,-
CASSAGLAGEPGYNEQFF,TGTGCCAGCAGCGCTGGACTAGCGGGGGAACCGGGGTACAATGAGCAGTTCTTC,TRBJ2-1,-,TRBV9,TRBD2
CASGLGGARQPQHF,TGTGCTAGTGGTTTGGGCGGGGCAAGGCAGCCCCAGCATTTT,TRBJ1-5,-,TRBV12-5,-
CASSQTGANEKLFF,TGTGCCAGCTCACAGACAGGGGCTAATGAAAAACTGTTTTTT,TRBJ1-4,-,TRBV18,TRBD1
CASSAGGATDTQYF,TGCGCCAGCAGCGCAGGGGGCGCAACAGATACGCAGTATTTT,TRBJ2-3,-,TRBV5-1,TRBD1
CASSQLAGAGETQYF,TGTGCCAGCAGCCAGCTAGCGGGGGCGGGAGAGACCCAGTACTTC,TRBJ2-5,-,TRBV5-4,TRBD2
CATSEGRALSPLHF,TGTGCCACCAGTGAGGGCAGGGCCCTATCACCCCTCCACTTT,TRBJ1-6,-,TRBV24-1,-
CASSYGETGGTEAFF,TGTGCCAGCAGTTACGGAGAGACAGGGGGCACTGAAGCTTTCTTT,TRBJ1-1,-,TRBV6-5,TRBD1
CASSLVWGSNTGELFF,TGCGCCAGCAGCTTGGTTTGGGGTTCGAACACCGGGGAGCTGTTTTTT,TRBJ2-2,-,TRBV5-1,-
CASSKHDRAQETQYF,TGTGCCAGCAGCAAACACGACAGGGCCCAAGAGACCCAGTACTTC,TRBJ2-5,once,TRBV5-5,TRBD1
CATSGGRSRDEQFF,TGTGCCACCAGTGGTGGCAGGAGTCGAGATGAGCAGTTCTTC,TRBJ2-1,-,TRBV24-1,-
CASSPRDRVHGYTF,TGTGCCAGCTCTCCCCGGGACAGGGTGCATGGCTACACCTTC,TRBJ1-2,-,TRBV18,TRBD1
CATSDLNSNYGYTF,TGTGCCACCAGTGATTTGAACTCAAACTATGGCTACACCTTC,TRBJ1-2,-,TRBV24-1,-
CASSQDRLAGGSQETQYF,TGTGCCAGCAGCCAAGATCGTCTAGCGGGGGGGTCACAAGAGACCCAGTACTTC,TRBJ2-5,-,TRBV3-1/TRBV3-2,TRBD2
CASSLGPGQGGPGELFF,TGTGCCAGCAGCCTCGGACCGGGACAGGGTGGTCCCGGGGAGCTGTTTTTT,TRBJ2-2,-,TRBV11-2,TRBD1